This TCR beta chain was documented in a study of blood T cell repertoires in COVID-19. Study summary: Samples came from the United States, Italy and Spain, spanning acute and convalescent COVID-19. Sample material is recorded as cDNA or gDNA derived from T cells, B-cell-depleted T cells, or PBMCs.

This clone showed up just once. Under the authors' procedure: Nucleated cell number was recorded as an estimate derived from reference gene primer amplification. Only in-frame clones appear in the TCRdb table, and some are missing; sequencing was by immunoSEQ multiplex PCR. The V and J calls and clone size were taken over from that table, and D and trimming were inferred from the DNA. The sample includes fewer than 15,000 clones, over 75% of them seen just once. V lost 1 base, J lost 4 bases, and 7 bases lay in between. Germline CDR1 is SGHAT and CDR2 is FQNNGV. The CDR3 is 14 amino acids. The receptor was isolated from a man older than 75 with acute or convalescent COVID-19. Material for sequencing was peripheral blood. The rearrangement uses TRBV11-2 and TRBJ2-2; maybe TRBD1 (6 bases). CDR3 DNA sequence: TGTGCCAGCAGCTTAGTAGGGGGCACCGGGGAGCTGTTTTTT. This codes for CASSLVGGTGELFF.